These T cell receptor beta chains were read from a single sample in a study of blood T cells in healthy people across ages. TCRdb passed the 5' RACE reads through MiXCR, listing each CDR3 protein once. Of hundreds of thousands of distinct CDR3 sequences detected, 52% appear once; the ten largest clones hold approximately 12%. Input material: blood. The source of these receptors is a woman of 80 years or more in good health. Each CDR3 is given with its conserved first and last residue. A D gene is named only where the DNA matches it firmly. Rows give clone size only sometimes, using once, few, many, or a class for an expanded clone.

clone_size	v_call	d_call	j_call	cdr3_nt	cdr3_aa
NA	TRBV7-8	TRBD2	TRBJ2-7	TGTGCCAGCAGCCGAAAACTAAAAACCATGGACGTGGCGGGAGTTAGCGAGCAGTACTTC	CASSRKLKTMDVAGVSEQYF
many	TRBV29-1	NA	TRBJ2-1	TGCAGCGGCGGACAGAGCAATGAGCAGTTCTTC	CSGGQSNEQFF
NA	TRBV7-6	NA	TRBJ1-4	TGTGCCAGCAGCTTAGCGAGAATGGGGTCAACTAATGAAAAACTGTTTTTT	CASSLARMGSTNEKLFF
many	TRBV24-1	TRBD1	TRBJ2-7	TGTGCCACCAGCGACAGGGTTTCCTACGAGCAGTACTTC	CATSDRVSYEQYF
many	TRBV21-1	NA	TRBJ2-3	TGTGCCAGCGTCCCTTTTCTGACAGTGGTCGATACGCAGTATTTT	CASVPFLTVVDTQYF
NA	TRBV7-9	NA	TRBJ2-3	TGTGCCAGCAGCTTAAATATGGCGCGCCTCACAGATACGCAGTATTTT	CASSLNMARLTDTQYF
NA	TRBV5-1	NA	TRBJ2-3	TGCGCCAGCAGAGAGACACCATCTAGCACAGATACGCAGTATTTT	CASRETPSSTDTQYF
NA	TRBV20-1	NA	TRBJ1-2	TGCAGTGCTAGAGATGAGGGCTATGGCAACATCTTC	CSARDEGYGNIF
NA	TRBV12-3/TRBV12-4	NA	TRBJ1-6	TGTGCCAGCAGTTTAAGGGGGGACTATAATTCACCCCTCCACTTT	CASSLRGDYNSPLHF
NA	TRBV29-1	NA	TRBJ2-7	TGCAGCGTTGAGGTAGACTACGAGCAGTACTTC	CSVEVDYEQYF
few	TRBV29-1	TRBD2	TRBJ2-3	TGCAGCGCGGGACTAGCGGGAGTCGCAGATACGCAGTATTTT	CSAGLAGVADTQYF
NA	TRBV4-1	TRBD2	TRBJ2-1	TGCGCCAGCAGCCAAGAGGGGCTAGCGGGTTACAATGAGCAGTTCTTC	CASSQEGLAGYNEQFF
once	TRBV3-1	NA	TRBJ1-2	TGTGCCAGCAGCCAAGGGAGCGTGGAGGGCGATGGCTACACCTTC	CASSQGSVEGDGYTF
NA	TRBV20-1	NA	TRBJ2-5	TGCAGTGCTAGAGATCCCCTCACAGGGTCAGAGACCCAGTACTTC	CSARDPLTGSETQYF
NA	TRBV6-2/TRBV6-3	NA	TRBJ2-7	TGTGCCAGCAGTTATGATCCTAGCGCCCGAGTATTCAGCTCCTACGAGCAGTACTTC	CASSYDPSARVFSSYEQYF
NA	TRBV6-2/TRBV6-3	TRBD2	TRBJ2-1	TGTGCCAGCAGTTCTCCTCTCGGGACTAGCGGGCTCATCATTCGTTCCTACAATGAGCAGTTCTTC	CASSSPLGTSGLIIRSYNEQFF
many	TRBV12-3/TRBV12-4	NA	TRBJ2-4	TGTGCCAGCACTCTGGGTGGAACCAAAAACATTCAGTACTTC	CASTLGGTKNIQYF
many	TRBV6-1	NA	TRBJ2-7	TGTGCCAGCAGTGCTATGAGGGGGTCCTACGAGCAGTACTTC	CASSAMRGSYEQYF
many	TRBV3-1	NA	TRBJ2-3	TGTGCCAGCAGACCGGGGTCTAGCACAGATACGCAGTATTTT	CASRPGSSTDTQYF
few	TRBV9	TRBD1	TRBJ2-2	TGTGCCAGCAGCACTACAGGGGTTTTTGGGAACACCGGGGAGCTGTTTTTT	CASSTTGVFGNTGELFF
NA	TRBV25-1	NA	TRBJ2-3	TGTGCCAGCAGTGAATCTCAGCTCTGGGATACCCAGTATTTT	CASSESQLWDTQYF
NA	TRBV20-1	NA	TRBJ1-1	TGCAGTGCTAGAGATCCCGCGAACACTGAAGCTTTCTTT	CSARDPANTEAFF
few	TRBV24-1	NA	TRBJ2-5	TGTGCCACCAGTGATCCCTCGACATCCGGGCGGGAGACCCAGTACTTC	CATSDPSTSGRETQYF
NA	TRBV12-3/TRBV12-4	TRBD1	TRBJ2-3	TGTGCCAGCAGTACTCAGGGGGCAGATACGCAGTATTTT	CASSTQGADTQYF
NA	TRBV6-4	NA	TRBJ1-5	TGTGCCAGCAGCCCCACTGTAGGGGATAGCAATCAGCCCCAGCATTTT	CASSPTVGDSNQPQHF
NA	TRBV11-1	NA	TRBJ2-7	TGTGCCAGCAGCTCCCGAGGTACGCAGGGGGGCGAGCAGTACTTC	CASSSRGTQGGEQYF
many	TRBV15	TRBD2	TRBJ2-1	TGTGCCACCAGCCTCCATAGCGGGAGTGTCAATGAGCAGTTCTTC	CATSLHSGSVNEQFF
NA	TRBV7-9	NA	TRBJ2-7	TGTGCCAGCAGCTTCCCATCTACAGGGGAGCAGTACTTC	CASSFPSTGEQYF
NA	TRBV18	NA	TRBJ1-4	TGTGCCAGCACAGAGGACAAACTTAATGAAAAACTGTTTTTT	CASTEDKLNEKLFF
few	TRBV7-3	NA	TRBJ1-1	TGTGCCAGCAGCTTACATCGAAGGAACACTGAAGCTTTCTTT	CASSLHRRNTEAFF
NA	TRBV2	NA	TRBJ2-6	TGTGCCAGCAGTGAAGAGGGGTGGGTGTCTGGGGCCAACGTCCTGACTTTC	CASSEEGWVSGANVLTF
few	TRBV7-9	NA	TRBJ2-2	TGTGCCAGTCTCTTTAACCTTGGAACCGGGGAGCTGTTTTTT	CASLFNLGTGELFF
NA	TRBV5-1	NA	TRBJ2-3	TGCGCCAGCGGGGGCGGACTCCGCACAGATACGCAGTATTTT	CASGGGLRTDTQYF
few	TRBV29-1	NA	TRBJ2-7	TGCAGCGCTCTGACTACCCAAAGCTCCTACGAGCAGTACTTC	CSALTTQSSYEQYF
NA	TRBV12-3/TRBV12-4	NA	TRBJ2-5	TGTGCCAGCAGTCCAGGAGGGACACGACAAGAGACCCAGTACTTC	CASSPGGTRQETQYF